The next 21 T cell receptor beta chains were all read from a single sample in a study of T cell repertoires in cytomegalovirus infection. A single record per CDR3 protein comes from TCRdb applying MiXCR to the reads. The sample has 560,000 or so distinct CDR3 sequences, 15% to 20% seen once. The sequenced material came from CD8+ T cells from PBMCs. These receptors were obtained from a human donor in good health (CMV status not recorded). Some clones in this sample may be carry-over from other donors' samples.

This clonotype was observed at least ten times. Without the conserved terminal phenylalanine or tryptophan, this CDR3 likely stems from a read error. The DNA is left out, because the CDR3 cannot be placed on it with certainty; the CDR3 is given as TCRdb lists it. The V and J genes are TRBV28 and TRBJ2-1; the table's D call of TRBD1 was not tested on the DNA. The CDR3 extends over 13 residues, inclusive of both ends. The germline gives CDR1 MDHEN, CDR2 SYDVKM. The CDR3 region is CASSNRPWTELDL.

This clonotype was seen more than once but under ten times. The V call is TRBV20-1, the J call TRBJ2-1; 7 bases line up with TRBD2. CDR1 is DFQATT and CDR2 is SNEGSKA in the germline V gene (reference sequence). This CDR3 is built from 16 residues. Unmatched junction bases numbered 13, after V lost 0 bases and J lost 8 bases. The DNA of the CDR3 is TGCAGTGCTAGAGATCTAGAGGGAGGGCCTAGCGATGAGCAGTTCTTC. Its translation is CSARDLEGGPSDEQFF.

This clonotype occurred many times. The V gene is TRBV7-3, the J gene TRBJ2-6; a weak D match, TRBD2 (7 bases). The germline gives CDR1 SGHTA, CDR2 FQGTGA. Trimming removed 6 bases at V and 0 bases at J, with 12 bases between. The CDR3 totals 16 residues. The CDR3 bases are TGTGCCAGCAGGGGGGGGCTCACCTCTGGGGCCAACGTCCTGACTTTC. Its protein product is CASRGGLTSGANVLTF.

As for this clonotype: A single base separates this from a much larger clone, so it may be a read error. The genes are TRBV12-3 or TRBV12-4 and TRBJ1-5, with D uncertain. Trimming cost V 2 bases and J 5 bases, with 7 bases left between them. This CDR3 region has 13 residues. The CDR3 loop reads CASSLRADQPQHF. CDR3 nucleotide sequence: TGTGCCAGCAGTTTAAGGGCGGATCAGCCCCAGCATTTT.

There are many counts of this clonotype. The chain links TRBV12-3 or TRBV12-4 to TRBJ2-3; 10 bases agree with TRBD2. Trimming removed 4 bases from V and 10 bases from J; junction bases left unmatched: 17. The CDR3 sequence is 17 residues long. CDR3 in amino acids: CASSSPGAAGGRGAQYF. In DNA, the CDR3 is TGTGCCAGCAGTTCCCCGGGGGCAGCGGGGGGGCGAGGGGCGCAGTATTTT.

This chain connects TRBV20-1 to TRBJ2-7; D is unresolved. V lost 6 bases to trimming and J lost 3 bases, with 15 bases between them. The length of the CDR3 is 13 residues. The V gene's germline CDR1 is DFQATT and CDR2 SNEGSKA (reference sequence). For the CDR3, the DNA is TGCAGTGCGCATGGACGGACCGTCTACGAGCAGTACTTC. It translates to CSAHGRTVYEQYF.

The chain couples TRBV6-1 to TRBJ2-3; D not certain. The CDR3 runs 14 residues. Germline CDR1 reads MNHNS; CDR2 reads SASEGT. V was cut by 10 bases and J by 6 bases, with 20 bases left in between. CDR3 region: CATTPNFQRDTQYF. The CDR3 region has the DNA TGTGCCACCACTCCTAACTTCCAGCGTGATACGCAGTATTTT.

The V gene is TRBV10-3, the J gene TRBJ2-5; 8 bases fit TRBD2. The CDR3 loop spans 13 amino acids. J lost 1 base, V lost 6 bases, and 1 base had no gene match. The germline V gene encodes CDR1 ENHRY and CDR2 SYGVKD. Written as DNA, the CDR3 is TGTGCCATCAGGACTAGCGTCCAAGAGACCCAGTACTTC. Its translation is CAIRTSVQETQYF.

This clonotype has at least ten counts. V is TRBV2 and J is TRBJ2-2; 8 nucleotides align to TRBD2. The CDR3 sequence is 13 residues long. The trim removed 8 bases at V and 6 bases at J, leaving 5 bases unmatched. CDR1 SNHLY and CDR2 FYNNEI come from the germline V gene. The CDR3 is CASFRGGAGELFF. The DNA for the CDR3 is TGTGCCAGCTTTCGGGGGGGCGCCGGGGAGCTGTTTTTT.

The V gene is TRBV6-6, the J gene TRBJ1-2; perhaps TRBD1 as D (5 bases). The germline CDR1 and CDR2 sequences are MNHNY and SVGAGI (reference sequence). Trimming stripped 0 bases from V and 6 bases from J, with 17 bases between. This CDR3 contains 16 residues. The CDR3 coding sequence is TGTGCCAGCAGTTACTCGAAGGTGCCTGGGGCCCATGGCTACACCTTC. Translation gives CASSYSKVPGAHGYTF.

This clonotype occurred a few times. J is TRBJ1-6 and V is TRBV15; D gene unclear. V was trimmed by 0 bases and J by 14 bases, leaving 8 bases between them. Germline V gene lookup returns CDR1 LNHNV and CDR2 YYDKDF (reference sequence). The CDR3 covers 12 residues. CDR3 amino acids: CATSRDGRTLHF. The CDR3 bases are TGTGCCACCAGCAGAGATGGGAGGACCCTCCACTTT.

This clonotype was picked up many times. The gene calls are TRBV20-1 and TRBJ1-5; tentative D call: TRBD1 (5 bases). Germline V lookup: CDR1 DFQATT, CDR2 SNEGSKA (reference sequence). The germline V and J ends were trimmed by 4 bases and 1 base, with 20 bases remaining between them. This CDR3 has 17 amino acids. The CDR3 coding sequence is TGCAGTGCTATCCCCGGAGATAACAGGCGGAGCAATCAGCCCCAGCATTTT. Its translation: CSAIPGDNRRSNQPQHF.

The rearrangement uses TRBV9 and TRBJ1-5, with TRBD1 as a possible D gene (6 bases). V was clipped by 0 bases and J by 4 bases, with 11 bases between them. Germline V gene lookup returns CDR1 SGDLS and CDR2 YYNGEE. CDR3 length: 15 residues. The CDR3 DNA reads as TGTGCCAGCAGCGTAGGAGGGGGTAAGAATCAGCCCCAGCATTTT. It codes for CASSVGGGKNQPQHF.

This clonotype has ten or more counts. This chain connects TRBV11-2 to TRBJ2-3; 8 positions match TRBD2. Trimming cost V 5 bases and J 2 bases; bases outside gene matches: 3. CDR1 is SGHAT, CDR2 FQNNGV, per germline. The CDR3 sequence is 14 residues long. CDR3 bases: TGTGCCAGCAGCCGCGGGGGGTCCACAGATACGCAGTATTTT. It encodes CASSRGGSTDTQYF. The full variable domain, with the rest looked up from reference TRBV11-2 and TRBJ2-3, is EAGVAQSPRYKIIEKRQSVAFWCNPISGHATLYWYQQILGQGPKLLIQFQNNGVVDDSQLPKDRFSAERLKGVDSTLKIQPAKLEDSAVYLCASSRGGSTDTQYFGPGTRLTVL.

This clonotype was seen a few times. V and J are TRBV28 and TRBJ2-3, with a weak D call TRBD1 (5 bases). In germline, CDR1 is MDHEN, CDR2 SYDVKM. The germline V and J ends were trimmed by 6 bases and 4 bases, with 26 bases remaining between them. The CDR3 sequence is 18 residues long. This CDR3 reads CASSQGLSSTIPADTQYF. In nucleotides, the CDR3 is TGTGCCAGCAGCCAGGGCCTTTCATCAACCATCCCCGCAGATACGCAGTATTTT.

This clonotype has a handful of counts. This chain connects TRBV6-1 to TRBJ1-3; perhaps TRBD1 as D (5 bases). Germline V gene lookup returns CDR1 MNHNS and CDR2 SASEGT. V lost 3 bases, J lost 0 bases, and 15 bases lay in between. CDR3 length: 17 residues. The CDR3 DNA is TGTGCCAGCAGTGAGCGGGACCCTGTATACTCTGGAAACACCATATATTTT. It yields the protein CASSERDPVYSGNTIYF.

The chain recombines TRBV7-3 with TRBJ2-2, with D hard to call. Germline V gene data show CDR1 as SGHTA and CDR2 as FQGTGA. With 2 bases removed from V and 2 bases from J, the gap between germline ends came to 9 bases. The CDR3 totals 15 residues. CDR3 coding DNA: TGTGCCAGCAGCTTAGAAGCGCTTAACACCGGGGAGCTGTTTTTT. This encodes CASSLEALNTGELFF.

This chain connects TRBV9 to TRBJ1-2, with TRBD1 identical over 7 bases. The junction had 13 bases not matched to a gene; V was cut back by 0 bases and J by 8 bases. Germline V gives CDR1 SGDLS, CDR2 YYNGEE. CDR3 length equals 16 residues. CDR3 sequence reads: CASSVGGDSVGDGYTF. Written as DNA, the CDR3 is TGTGCCAGCAGCGTAGGAGGGGACAGTGTCGGAGACGGCTACACCTTC.

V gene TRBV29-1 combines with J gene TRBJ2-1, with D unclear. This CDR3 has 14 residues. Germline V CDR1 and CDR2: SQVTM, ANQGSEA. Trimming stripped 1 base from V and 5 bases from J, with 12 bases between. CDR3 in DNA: TGCAGCGTTGAAGGTCTCGGACGGGACAATGAGCAGTTCTTC. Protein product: CSVEGLGRDNEQFF.

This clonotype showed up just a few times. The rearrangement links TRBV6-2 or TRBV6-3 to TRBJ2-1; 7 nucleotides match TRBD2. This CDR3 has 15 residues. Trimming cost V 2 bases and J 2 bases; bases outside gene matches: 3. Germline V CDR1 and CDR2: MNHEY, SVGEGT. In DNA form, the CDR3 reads TGTGCCAGCAGTTACGGCGGGGGAGCCTACAATGAGCAGTTCTTC. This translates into CASSYGGGAYNEQFF.

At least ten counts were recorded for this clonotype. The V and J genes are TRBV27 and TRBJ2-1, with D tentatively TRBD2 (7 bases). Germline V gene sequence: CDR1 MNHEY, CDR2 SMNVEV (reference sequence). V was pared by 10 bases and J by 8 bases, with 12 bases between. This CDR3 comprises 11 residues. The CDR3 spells CATGGGYEQFF. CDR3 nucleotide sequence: TGTGCCACCGGCGGGGGCTATGAGCAGTTCTTC.